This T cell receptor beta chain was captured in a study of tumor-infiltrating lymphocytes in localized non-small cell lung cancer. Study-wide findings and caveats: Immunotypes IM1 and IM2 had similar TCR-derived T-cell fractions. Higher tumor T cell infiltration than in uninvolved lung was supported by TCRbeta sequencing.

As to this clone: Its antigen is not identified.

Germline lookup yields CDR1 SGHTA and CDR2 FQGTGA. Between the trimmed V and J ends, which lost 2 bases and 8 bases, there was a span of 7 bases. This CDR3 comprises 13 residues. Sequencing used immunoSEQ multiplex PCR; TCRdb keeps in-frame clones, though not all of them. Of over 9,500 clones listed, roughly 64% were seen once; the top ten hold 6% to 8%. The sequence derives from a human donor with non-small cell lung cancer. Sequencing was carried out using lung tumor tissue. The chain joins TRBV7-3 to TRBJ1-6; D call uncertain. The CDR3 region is CASSLVADSPLHF. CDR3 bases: TGTGCCAGCAGCTTAGTTGCGGATTCACCCCTCCACTTT.